Following are 2 T cell receptor beta chains from one sample sequenced in a study of beta chain features in type 1 diabetes. Reverse transcription of all isolated RNA meant that expressed TCRB transcripts were sequenced. The repertoire was sequenced with immunoSEQ multiplex PCR; TCRdb's copy has only in-frame clones and lacks some. The sample includes 600,000 to 650,000 clones, 15% of them seen just once. Sequenced sample: naive CD4+ T cells from blood. These TCRs come from a man aged 18 to 35 in good health.

The chain has TRBV11-1 and TRBJ2-7; 9 positions match TRBD1. Germline trimming cut 8 bases from V and 4 bases from J; bases unmatched to any gene: 9. Germline assignment: CDR1 SGHAT and CDR2 FQDESV (reference sequence). This CDR3 region has 14 residues. This CDR3 reads CASGWDRETYEQYF. The CDR3 DNA reads as TGTGCCAGCGGCTGGGACAGGGAGACTTACGAGCAGTACTTC.

The gene calls are TRBV14 and TRBJ1-2, with D perhaps matching TRBD1 (5 bases). CDR3 length: 13 amino acids. V gave up 2 bases and J gave up 8 bases, with 12 bases separating them. Germline V lookup: CDR1 SGHDN, CDR2 FVKESK. The CDR3 loop reads CASSQSRQIGYTF. CDR3 in DNA: TGTGCCAGCAGCCAAAGTCGACAGATCGGCTACACCTTC. The full variable domain, in which reference TRBV14 and TRBJ1-2 provide the parts outside the CDR3, is EAGVTQFPSHSVIEKGQTVTLRCDPISGHDNLYWYRRVMGKEIKFLLHFVKESKQDESGMPNNRFLAERTGGTYSTLKVQPAELEDSGVYFCASSQSRQIGYTFGSGTRLTVV.